The clone carrying this TCR beta chain was counted between two and nine times. Its cognate antigen is unknown. Total RNA extracted from each sample amounted to at least 6 micrograms. This sample is part of a study of blood T cells in healthy people across ages. Overall study: About one barcoded beta molecule per two T cells was captured by template switching. General study points: TCR beta diversity per million T cells fell roughly linearly with age.

Per the germline V gene, CDR1 is SEHNR and CDR2 is FQNEAQ (reference sequence). This CDR3 region has 15 residues. Trimming took 6 bases from V and 0 from J, leaving 15 bases between them. A sample-barcoded 5' primer and a J-beta primer mix were used in a second PCR of roughly 7 to 11 cycles. From each sample, at least 2.5 million paired-end reads containing CDR3 were obtained. TCRdb analysed the 5' RACE reads with MiXCR anew, one entry per CDR3 protein. This table holds some 1 million distinct CDR3 sequences, 45% found once. The receptor was derived from a woman in her sixties in good health. The J gene is TRBJ2-7, the V gene TRBV7-9; perhaps TRBD2 as D (5 bases). The sequenced sample was blood. CDR3 sequence: CASSPSGKSSYEQYF. The CDR3 nucleotides are TGTGCCAGCAGTCCGAGCGGAAAGAGCTCCTACGAGCAGTACTTC. Filled out from reference TRBV7-9 and TRBJ2-7, the complete variable domain reads DTGVSQNPRHKITKRGQNVTFRCDPISEHNRLYWYRQTLGQGPEFLTYFQNEAQLEKSRLLSDRFSAERPKGSFSTLEIQRTEQGDSAMYLCASSPSGKSSYEQYFGPGTRLTVT.